This TCR beta chain was sequenced for a study of blood T cells in healthy people across ages. Using a J-beta primer mix together with a sample-barcoded 5' primer, a second PCR was run for roughly 7 to 12 cycles. A minimum of 2.5 million CDR3-containing paired-end reads was obtained for each sample. TCRdb used MiXCR to reprocess the 5' RACE reads, holding one entry per CDR3 protein. The sample comprises 1.5 million or so distinct CDR3 sequences, approximately 43% of which are singletons, and about 4% rests with the top ten. The authors extracted at least 6 micrograms of total RNA per sample. This receptor was identified in a woman aged 18-29 years in good health. The sequenced material came from blood.

The CDR3 DNA reads TGCAGCGTTAGTTGGCAGAATAATGAAAAACTGTTTTTT. Amino acids: CSVSWQNNEKLFF. The V gene is TRBV29-1, the J gene TRBJ1-4; no clear D gene. Trimming took off 5 bases at V and 4 bases at J, with 11 bases between the two ends. This CDR3 contains 13 residues. CDR1 and CDR2 from the germline V gene are SQVTM and ANQGSEA.